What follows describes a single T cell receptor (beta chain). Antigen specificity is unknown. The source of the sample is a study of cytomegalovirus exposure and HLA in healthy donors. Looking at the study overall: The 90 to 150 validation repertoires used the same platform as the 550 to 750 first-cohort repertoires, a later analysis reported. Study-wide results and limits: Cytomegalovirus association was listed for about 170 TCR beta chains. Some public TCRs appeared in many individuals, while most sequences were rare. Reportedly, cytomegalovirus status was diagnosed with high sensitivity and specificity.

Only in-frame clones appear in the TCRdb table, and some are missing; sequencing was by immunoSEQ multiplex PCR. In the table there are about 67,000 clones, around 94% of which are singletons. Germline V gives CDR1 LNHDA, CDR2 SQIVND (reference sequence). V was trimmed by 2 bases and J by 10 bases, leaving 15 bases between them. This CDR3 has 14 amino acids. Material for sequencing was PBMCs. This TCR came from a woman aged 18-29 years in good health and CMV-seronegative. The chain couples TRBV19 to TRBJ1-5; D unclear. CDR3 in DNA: TGTGCCAGTAGTATAAGCGGAGGTAGCGGCCCCCAGCATTTT. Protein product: CASSISGGSGPQHF.